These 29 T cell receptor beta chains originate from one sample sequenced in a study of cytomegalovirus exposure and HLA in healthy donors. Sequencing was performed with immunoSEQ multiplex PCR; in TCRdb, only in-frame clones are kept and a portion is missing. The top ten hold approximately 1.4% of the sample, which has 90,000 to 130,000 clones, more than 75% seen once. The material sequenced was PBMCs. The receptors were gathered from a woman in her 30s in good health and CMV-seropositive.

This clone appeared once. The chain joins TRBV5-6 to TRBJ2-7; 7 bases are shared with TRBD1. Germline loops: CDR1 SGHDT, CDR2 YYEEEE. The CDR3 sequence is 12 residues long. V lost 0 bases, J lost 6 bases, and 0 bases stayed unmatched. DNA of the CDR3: TGTGCCAGCAGCTTGGAGGGGGCCGAGCAGTACTTC. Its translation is CASSLEGAEQYF.

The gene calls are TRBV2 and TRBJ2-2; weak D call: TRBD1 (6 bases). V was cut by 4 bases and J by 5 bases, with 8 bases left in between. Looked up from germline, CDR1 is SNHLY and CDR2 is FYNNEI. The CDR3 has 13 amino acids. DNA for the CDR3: TGTGCCAGCAGTGCAGGGGTAACCGGGGAGCTGTTTTTT. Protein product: CASSAGVTGELFF. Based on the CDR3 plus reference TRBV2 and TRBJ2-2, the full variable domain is EPEVTQTPSHQVTQMGQEVILRCVPISNHLYFYWYRQILGQKVEFLVSFYNNEISEKSEIFDDQFSVERPDGSNFTLKIRSTKLEDSAMYFCASSAGVTGELFFGEGSRLTVL.

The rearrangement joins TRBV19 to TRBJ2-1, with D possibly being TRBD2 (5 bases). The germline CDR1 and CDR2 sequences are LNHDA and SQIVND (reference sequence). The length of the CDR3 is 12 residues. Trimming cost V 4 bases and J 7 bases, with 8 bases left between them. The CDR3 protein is CASSSEGNEQFF. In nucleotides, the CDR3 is TGTGCCAGTAGTAGTGAGGGTAATGAGCAGTTCTTC.

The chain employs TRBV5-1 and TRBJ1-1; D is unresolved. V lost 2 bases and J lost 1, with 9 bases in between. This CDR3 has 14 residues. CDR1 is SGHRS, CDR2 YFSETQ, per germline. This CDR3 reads CASSLLQSNTEAFF. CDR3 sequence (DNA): TGCGCCAGCAGCTTATTGCAGTCGAACACTGAAGCTTTCTTT.

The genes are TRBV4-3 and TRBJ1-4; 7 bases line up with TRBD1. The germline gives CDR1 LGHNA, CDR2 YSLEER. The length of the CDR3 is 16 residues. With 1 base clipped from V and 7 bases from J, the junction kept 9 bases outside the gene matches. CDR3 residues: CASSQGGTAGGEKLFF. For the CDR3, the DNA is TGCGCCAGCAGCCAAGGAGGGACAGCAGGTGGTGAAAAACTGTTTTTT.

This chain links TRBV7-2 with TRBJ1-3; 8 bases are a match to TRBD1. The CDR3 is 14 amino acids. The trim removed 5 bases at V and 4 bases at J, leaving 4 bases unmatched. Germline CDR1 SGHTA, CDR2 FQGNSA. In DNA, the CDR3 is TGTGCCAGCAGCCCCGACAGGGGAGGAAACACCATATATTTT. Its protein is CASSPDRGGNTIYF.

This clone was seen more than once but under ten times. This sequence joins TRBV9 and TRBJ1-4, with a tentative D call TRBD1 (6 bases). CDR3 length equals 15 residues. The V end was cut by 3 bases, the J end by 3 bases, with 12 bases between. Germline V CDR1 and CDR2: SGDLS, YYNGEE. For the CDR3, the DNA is TGTGCCAGCAGCGAAACAGGGACGTCTAATGAAAAACTGTTTTTT. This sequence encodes CASSETGTSNEKLFF.

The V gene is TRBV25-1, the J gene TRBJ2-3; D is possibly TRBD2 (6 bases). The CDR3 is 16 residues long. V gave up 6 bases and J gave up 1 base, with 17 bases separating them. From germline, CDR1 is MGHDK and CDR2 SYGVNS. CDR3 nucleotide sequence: TGTGCCAGCAGGGGGGGACTGACACCTGGCACAGATACGCAGTATTTT. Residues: CASRGGLTPGTDTQYF.

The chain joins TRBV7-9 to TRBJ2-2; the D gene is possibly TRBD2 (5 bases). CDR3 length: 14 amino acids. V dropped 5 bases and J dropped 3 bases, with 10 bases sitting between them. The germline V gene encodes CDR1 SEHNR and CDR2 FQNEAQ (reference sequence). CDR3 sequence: CASSPDFYTGELFF. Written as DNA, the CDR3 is TGTGCCAGCAGCCCGGACTTTTACACCGGGGAGCTGTTTTTT.

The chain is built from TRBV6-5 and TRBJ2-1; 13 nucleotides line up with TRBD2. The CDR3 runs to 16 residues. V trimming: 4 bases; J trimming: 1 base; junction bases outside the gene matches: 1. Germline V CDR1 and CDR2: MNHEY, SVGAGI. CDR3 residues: CASSLGLAGSYNEQFF. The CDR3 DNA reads TGTGCCAGCAGTTTGGGACTAGCGGGGTCCTACAATGAGCAGTTCTTC.

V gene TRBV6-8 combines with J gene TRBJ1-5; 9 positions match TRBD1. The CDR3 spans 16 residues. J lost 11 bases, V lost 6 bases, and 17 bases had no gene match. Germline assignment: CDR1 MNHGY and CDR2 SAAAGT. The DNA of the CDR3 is TGTGCCAGCAGCTGTAGCGGGACAGGGAAGCAATCAGCCCAGCATTTT. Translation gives CASSCSGTGKQSAQHF.

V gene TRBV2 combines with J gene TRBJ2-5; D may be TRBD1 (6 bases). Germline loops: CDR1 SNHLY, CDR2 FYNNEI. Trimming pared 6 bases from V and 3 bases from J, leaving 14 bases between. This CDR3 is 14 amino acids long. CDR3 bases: TGTGCCAGCAGCGCGTTCCGGGACAAAGAGACCCAGTACTTC. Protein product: CASSAFRDKETQYF. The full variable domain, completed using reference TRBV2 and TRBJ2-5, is EPEVTQTPSHQVTQMGQEVILRCVPISNHLYFYWYRQILGQKVEFLVSFYNNEISEKSEIFDDQFSVERPDGSNFTLKIRSTKLEDSAMYFCASSAFRDKETQYFGPGTRLLVL.

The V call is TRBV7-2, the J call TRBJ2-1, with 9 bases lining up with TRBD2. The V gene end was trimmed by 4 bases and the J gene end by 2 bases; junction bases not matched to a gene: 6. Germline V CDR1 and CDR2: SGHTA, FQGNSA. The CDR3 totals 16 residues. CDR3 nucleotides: TGTGCCAGCAGCTATTCACTAGCGGGCGCCTACAATGAGCAGTTCTTC. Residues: CASSYSLAGAYNEQFF.

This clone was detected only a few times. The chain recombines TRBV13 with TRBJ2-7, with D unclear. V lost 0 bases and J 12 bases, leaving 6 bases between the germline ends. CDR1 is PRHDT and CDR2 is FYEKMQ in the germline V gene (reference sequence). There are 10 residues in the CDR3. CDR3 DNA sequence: TGTGCCAGCAGCTTAGGCTGTCGGTACTTC. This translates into CASSLGCRYF.

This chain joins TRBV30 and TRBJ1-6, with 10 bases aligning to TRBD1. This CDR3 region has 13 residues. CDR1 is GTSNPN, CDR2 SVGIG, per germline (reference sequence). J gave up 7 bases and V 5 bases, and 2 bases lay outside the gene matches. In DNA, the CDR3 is TGTGCCTGGCAGACAGGGGGCAATTCACCCCTCCACTTT. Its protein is CAWQTGGNSPLHF.

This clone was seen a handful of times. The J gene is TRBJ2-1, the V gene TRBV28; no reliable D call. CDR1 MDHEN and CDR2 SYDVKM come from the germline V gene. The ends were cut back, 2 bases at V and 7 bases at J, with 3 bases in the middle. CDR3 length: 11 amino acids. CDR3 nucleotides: TGTGCCAGCAGTTTACTTAATGAGCAGTTCTTC. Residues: CASSLLNEQFF. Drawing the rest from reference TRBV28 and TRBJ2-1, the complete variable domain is DVKVTQSSRYLVKRTGEKVFLECVQDMDHENMFWYRQDPGLGLRLIYFSYDVKMKEKGDIPEGYSVSREKKERFSLILESASTNQTSMYLCASSLLNEQFFGPGTRLTVL.

The CDR3 spells CASTKTEAYEQYF. CDR3 sequence (DNA): TGTGCCAGCACCAAGACAGAAGCCTACGAGCAGTACTTC. This chain connects TRBV7-9 to TRBJ2-7; possible D gene TRBD1, 5 bases. Germline CDR1 is SEHNR and CDR2 is FQNEAQ (reference sequence). Deletions cut 7 bases from V and 2 bases from J, with 12 bases between. This CDR3 is built from 13 residues. Combining the CDR3 with reference TRBV7-9 and TRBJ2-7 gives the whole variable domain DTGVSQNPRHKITKRGQNVTFRCDPISEHNRLYWYRQTLGQGPEFLTYFQNEAQLEKSRLLSDRFSAERPKGSFSTLEIQRTEQGDSAMYLCASTKTEAYEQYFGPGTRLTVT.

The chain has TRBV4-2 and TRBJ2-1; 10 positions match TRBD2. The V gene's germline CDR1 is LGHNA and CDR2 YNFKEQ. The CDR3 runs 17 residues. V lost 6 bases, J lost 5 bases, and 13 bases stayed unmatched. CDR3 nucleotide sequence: TGTGCCAGCAGTCACATCTCGGCAGCGGGAGGGAACAATGAGCAGTTCTTC. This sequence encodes CASSHISAAGGNNEQFF.

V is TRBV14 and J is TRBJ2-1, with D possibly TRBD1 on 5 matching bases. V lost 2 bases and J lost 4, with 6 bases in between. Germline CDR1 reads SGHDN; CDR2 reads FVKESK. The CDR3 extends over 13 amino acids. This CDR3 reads CASSQRQYNEQFF. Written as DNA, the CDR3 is TGTGCCAGCAGCCAAAGACAGTACAATGAGCAGTTCTTC. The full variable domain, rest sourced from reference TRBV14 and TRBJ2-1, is EAGVTQFPSHSVIEKGQTVTLRCDPISGHDNLYWYRRVMGKEIKFLLHFVKESKQDESGMPNNRFLAERTGGTYSTLKVQPAELEDSGVYFCASSQRQYNEQFFGPGTRLTVL.

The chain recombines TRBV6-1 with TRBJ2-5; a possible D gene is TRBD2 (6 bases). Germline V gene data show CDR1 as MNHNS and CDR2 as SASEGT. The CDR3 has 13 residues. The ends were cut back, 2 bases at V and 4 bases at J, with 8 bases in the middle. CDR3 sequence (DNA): TGTGCCAGCAGTGAATCCGGGGGAGAGACCCAGTACTTC. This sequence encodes CASSESGGETQYF.

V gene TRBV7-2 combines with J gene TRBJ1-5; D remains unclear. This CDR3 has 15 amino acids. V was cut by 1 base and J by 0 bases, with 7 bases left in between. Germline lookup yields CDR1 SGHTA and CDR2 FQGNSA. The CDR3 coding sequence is TGTGCCAGCAGCTTAGTCTCCTATAGCAATCAGCCCCAGCATTTT. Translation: CASSLVSYSNQPQHF.

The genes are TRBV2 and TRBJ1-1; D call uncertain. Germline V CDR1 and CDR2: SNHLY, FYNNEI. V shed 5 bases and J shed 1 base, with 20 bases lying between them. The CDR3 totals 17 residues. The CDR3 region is CASSYQSEASTNTEAFF. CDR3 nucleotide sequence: TGTGCCAGCAGTTATCAATCTGAGGCTTCAACGAACACTGAAGCTTTCTTT.

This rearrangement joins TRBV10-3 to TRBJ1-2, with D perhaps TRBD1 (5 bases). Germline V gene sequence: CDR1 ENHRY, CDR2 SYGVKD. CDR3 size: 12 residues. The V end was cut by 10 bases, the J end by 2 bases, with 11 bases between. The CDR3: CATSTENYGYTF. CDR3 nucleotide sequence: TGTGCCACCTCGACAGAAAACTATGGCTACACCTTC.

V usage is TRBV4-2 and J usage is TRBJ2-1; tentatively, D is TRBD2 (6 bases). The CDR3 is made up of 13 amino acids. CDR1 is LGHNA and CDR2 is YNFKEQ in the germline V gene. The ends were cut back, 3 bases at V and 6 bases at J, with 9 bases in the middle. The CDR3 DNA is TGTGCCAGCAGCCAGTCTAGCGCCAATGAGCAGTTCTTC. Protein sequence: CASSQSSANEQFF.

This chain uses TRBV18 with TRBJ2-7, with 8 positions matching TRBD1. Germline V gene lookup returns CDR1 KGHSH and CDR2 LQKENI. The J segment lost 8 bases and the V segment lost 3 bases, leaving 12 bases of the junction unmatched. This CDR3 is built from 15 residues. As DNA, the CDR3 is TGTGCCAGCTCACCTGGTGGCGGACAGGGTGGACAGCAGTACTTC. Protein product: CASSPGGGQGGQQYF. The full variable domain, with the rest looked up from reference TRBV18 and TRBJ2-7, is NAGVMQNPRHLVRRRGQEARLRCSPMKGHSHVYWYRQLPEEGLKFMVYLQKENIIDESGMPKERFSAEFPKEGPSILRIQQVVRGDSAAYFCASSPGGGQGGQQYFGPGTRLTVT.

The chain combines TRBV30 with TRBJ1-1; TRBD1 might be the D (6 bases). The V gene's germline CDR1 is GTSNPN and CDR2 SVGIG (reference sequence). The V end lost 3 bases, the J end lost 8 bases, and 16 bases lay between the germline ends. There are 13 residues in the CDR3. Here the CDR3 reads CAWSANAGAEAFF. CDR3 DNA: TGTGCCTGGAGCGCAAATGCGGGGGCAGAAGCTTTCTTT.

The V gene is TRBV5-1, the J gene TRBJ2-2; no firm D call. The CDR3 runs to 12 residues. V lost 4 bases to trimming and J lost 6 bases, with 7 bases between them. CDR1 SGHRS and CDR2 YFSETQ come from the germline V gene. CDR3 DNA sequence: TGCGCCAGCAGCCCTATAGCCGGGGAGCTGTTTTTT. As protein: CASSPIAGELFF.

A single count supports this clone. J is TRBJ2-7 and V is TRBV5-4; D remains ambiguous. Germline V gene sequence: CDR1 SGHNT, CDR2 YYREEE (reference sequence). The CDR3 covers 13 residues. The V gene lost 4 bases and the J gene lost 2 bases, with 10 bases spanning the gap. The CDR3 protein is CASSLEVAYEQYF. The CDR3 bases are TGTGCCAGCAGCCTTGAGGTGGCCTACGAGCAGTACTTC.

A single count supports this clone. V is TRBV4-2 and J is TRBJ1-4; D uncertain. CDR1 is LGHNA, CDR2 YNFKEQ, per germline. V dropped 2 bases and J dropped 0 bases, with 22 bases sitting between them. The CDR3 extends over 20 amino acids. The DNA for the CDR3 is TGTGCCAGCAGCCAATTACTGGGAGGGCAGAAGTTAACAACTAATGAAAAACTGTTTTTT. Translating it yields CASSQLLGGQKLTTNEKLFF.